This TCR beta chain emerged from a study of blood T cell repertoires in COVID-19. Looking at the study overall: COVID-19 samples collected from the United States, Italy and Spain covered acute and convalescent phases. In each case, the material was cDNA or gDNA derived from T cells, B-cell-depleted T cells, or PBMCs.

How the authors handled the data: Estimates of nucleated cell counts were drawn from the amplification of reference gene primers. Sequenced by immunoSEQ multiplex PCR; TCRdb stores in-frame clones only, minus some. That table furnishes V, J and clone size, whereas the DNA furnished D and trimming. The table includes 150,000 to 200,000 clones, roughly 73% detected once. This receptor was obtained from a woman of 80 years or more with active or convalescent COVID-19. Sequencing was carried out using peripheral blood.

CDR3 loop: CASSQPGTRAGELFF. CDR3 DNA: TGTGCCAGCAGCCAACCCGGGACTAGGGCCGGGGAGCTGTTTTTT. The chain joins TRBV3-1 (or the pseudogene TRBV3-2) to TRBJ2-2; 8 bases align to TRBD2. Per germline, CDR1 LGHDT and CDR2 YNNKEL (reference sequence). The junction had 5 bases not matched to a gene; V was cut back by 2 bases and J by 6 bases. The CDR3 length is 15 residues.